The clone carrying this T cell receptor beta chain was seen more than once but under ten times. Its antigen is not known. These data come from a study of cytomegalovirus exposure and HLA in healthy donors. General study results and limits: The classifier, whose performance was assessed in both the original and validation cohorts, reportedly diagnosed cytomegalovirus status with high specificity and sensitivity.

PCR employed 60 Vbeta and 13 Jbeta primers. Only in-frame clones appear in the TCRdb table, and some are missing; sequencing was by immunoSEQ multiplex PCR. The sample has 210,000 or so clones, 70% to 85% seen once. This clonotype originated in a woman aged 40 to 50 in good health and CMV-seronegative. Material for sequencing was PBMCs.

CDR3 sequence reads: CASSPLSGGQGNEQFF. CDR3 bases: TGTGCCAGCAGCCCCCTCAGCGGGGGCCAAGGGAATGAGCAGTTCTTC. This rearrangement joins TRBV4-2 to TRBJ2-1; TRBD2 matches 8 bases. There are 16 residues in the CDR3. The germline V gene encodes CDR1 LGHNA and CDR2 YNFKEQ. V gave up 4 bases and J gave up 7 bases; unmatched junction bases: 12.